Below are 23 T cell receptor beta chains sequenced from a single sample in a study of shared clonotypes between healthy human individuals. The assay was immunoSEQ multiplex PCR, and TCRdb's table has in-frame clones only and misses some. The table includes a few million clones, approximately 90% detected once. Sequencing was done on a sample of naive CD4+ T cells sorted from blood. The sample's subset: CD45RA+ positively selected. The receptor set was obtained from a man younger than 35 in good health.

The chain uses TRBV4-2 and TRBJ1-4; TRBD1 matches at 8 bases. CDR1 is LGHNA, CDR2 YNFKEQ, per germline. The CDR3 length is 14 residues. J gave up 6 bases and V 1 base, and 1 base lay outside the gene matches. The CDR3 is CASSQGQGYEKLFF. CDR3 nucleotides: TGTGCCAGCAGCCAAGGACAGGGGTATGAAAAACTGTTTTTT.

The chain joins TRBV11-2 to TRBJ1-3; D perhaps matches TRBD1 (5 bases). The V gene's germline CDR1 is SGHAT and CDR2 FQNNGV. The V gene lost 1 base and the J gene lost 2 bases, with 12 bases spanning the gap. The length of the CDR3 is 16 residues. In DNA form, the CDR3 reads TGTGCCAGCAGCTTAGGGGCGGGGGTCGCTGGAAACACCATATATTTT. Its translation: CASSLGAGVAGNTIYF.

The chain joins TRBV11-1 to TRBJ1-3; D is unresolved. CDR1 and CDR2 (germline): SGHAT, FQDESV (reference sequence). With 6 bases removed from V and 10 bases from J, the gap between germline ends came to 10 bases. This CDR3 comprises 11 residues. The CDR3 region is CASSRTETIYF. The CDR3 bases are TGTGCCAGCAGTCGGACTGAAACCATATATTTT.

Regarding this clone: The sample holds other DNA sequences that translate to the same CDR3. J is TRBJ1-2 and V is TRBV6-6; D is perhaps TRBD1 (5 bases). Trimming removed 0 bases at V and 0 bases at J, with 8 bases between. This CDR3 comprises 15 residues. Per the germline V gene, CDR1 is MNHNY and CDR2 is SVGAGI (reference sequence). CDR3 amino acids: CASSYSTASNYGYTF. CDR3 DNA sequence: TGTGCCAGCAGTTACTCGACAGCTTCTAACTATGGCTACACCTTC.

The chain is built from TRBV2 and TRBJ2-5; 7 nucleotides match TRBD1. This CDR3 is built from 14 residues. CDR1 is SNHLY, CDR2 FYNNEI, per germline. V shed 8 bases, J shed 2 bases, and the junction held 8 bases outside the gene matches. CDR3: CASARGRGQETQYF. The DNA for the CDR3 is TGTGCCAGCGCGAGGGGCAGGGGGCAAGAGACCCAGTACTTC. Filled out from reference TRBV2 and TRBJ2-5, the complete variable domain reads EPEVTQTPSHQVTQMGQEVILRCVPISNHLYFYWYRQILGQKVEFLVSFYNNEISEKSEIFDDQFSVERPDGSNFTLKIRSTKLEDSAMYFCASARGRGQETQYFGPGTRLLVL.

The CDR3 sequence: CASSPGQGGTGELFF. CDR3 sequence (DNA): TGTGCCAGCAGCCCCGGACAGGGGGGCACCGGGGAGCTGTTTTTT. The chain joins TRBV7-3 to TRBJ2-2; 10 positions match TRBD1. The germline gives CDR1 SGHTA, CDR2 FQGTGA. The CDR3 is 15 amino acids. V lost 5 bases to trimming and J lost 4 bases; unmatched junction nucleotides: 4.

V is TRBV11-2 and J is TRBJ2-1; TRBD2 matches 8 bases. J was trimmed by 7 bases and V by 0 bases; bases with no gene match: 2. Germline CDR1 is SGHAT and CDR2 is FQNNGV. This CDR3 region has 14 residues. The CDR3 spells CASSLEIAGNEQFF. CDR3 nucleotide sequence: TGTGCCAGCAGCTTAGAAATAGCGGGGAATGAGCAGTTCTTC.

The V and J genes are TRBV6-1 and TRBJ1-3; 10 bases are shared with TRBD1. This CDR3 has 17 residues. Losses at the gene ends were 4 bases for V and 3 bases for J; bases not matched to a gene: 9. The germline gives CDR1 MNHNS, CDR2 SASEGT. The CDR3 DNA is TGTGCCAGCAGTGGAGGAGACAGGGGGCTTAGTGGAAACACCATATATTTT. It codes for CASSGGDRGLSGNTIYF.

The chain recombines TRBV5-1 with TRBJ2-3; 14 bases fit TRBD2. Germline CDR1 is SGHRS and CDR2 is YFSETQ. This CDR3 has 16 residues. V trimming: 4 bases; J trimming: 5 bases; junction bases outside the gene matches: 6. CDR3 nucleotide sequence: TGCGCCAGCAGCAACGGACTAGCGGGGGGTGGAGATACGCAGTATTTT. Protein: CASSNGLAGGGDTQYF.

The J gene is TRBJ2-3, the V gene TRBV5-1, with 12 nucleotides matching TRBD2. The CDR3 covers 16 residues. CDR1 is SGHRS, CDR2 YFSETQ, per germline. V was clipped by 4 bases and J by 4 bases; unmatched bases: 7. CDR3 amino acids: CASSLPSGGDADTQYF. The CDR3 DNA reads TGCGCCAGCAGCCTCCCTAGCGGGGGGGACGCAGATACGCAGTATTTT.

About this clone itself: Other nucleotide sequences from this sample produce the same CDR3. CDR3 DNA sequence: TGCGCCAGCAGCTTCGCAGGGCCCCAAGAGACCCAGTACTTC. The encoded protein is CASSFAGPQETQYF. The V gene is TRBV5-1, the J gene TRBJ2-5; a weak D match, TRBD1 (5 bases). From germline, CDR1 is SGHRS and CDR2 YFSETQ. This CDR3 has 14 residues. V was pared by 2 bases and J by 1 base, with 9 bases between.

This chain uses TRBV5-1 with TRBJ2-1, with 12 bases that match TRBD2. CDR1 and CDR2 from the germline V gene are SGHRS and YFSETQ. V trimming: 4 bases; J trimming: 0 bases; junction bases outside the gene matches: 2. The CDR3 is 16 residues long. The CDR3 sequence is CASSETSGSSYNEQFF. Here the CDR3 DNA reads TGCGCCAGCAGCGAGACTAGCGGGAGCTCCTACAATGAGCAGTTCTTC.

The genes are TRBV30 and TRBJ1-1; TRBD1 might be the D (5 bases). This CDR3 spans 12 amino acids. Per the germline V gene, CDR1 is GTSNPN and CDR2 is SVGIG (reference sequence). The ends were cut back, 8 bases at V and 4 bases at J, with 14 bases in the middle. The CDR3 protein is CARAREGTEAFF. CDR3 nucleotide sequence: TGTGCCCGGGCCAGGGAGGGCACTGAAGCTTTCTTT.

This clone was seen only once. In DNA, the CDR3 is TGTGCCAGCACCGTCGGTGGGGGGGATACGCAGTATTTT. It translates to CASTVGGGDTQYF. The rearrangement joins TRBV7-2 to TRBJ2-3; possible D gene TRBD2, 6 bases. Trimming took off 7 bases at V and 6 bases at J, with 14 bases between the two ends. Germline CDR1 and CDR2: SGHTA and FQGNSA. The CDR3 length is 13 residues.

The rearrangement joins TRBV7-6 to TRBJ1-4; weak D call: TRBD1 (6 bases). The CDR3 contains 14 residues. V was cut by 6 bases and J by 2 bases, with 10 bases left in between. In germline, CDR1 is SGHVS, CDR2 FNYEAQ. This CDR3 reads CASRPGGTNEKLFF. The CDR3 nucleotides read TGTGCCAGCAGACCTGGGGGCACTAATGAAAAACTGTTTTTT. Complete variable domain (other parts from reference TRBV7-6 and TRBJ1-4): GAGVSQSPRYKVTKRGQDVALRCDPISGHVSLYWYRQALGQGPEFLTYFNYEAQQDKSGLPNDRFSAERPEGSISTLTIQRTEQRDSAMYRCASRPGGTNEKLFFGSGTQLSVL.

The CDR3 region has the DNA TGTGCCAGCAAGGAGGGTATGGAAGCTTTCTTT. As protein: CASKEGMEAFF. This chain links TRBV6-1 with TRBJ1-1, with D unresolved. V lost 7 bases, J lost 8 bases, and 11 bases lay in between. The CDR3 has 11 residues. In germline, CDR1 is MNHNS, CDR2 SASEGT.

This chain uses TRBV27 with TRBJ2-5, with 14 bases matching TRBD2. This CDR3 region has 16 residues. The V gene end was trimmed by 3 bases and the J gene end by 4 bases; junction bases not matched to a gene: 4. Germline CDR1 MNHEY, CDR2 SMNVEV (reference sequence). In nucleotides, the CDR3 is TGTGCCAGCAGTTTTCGACTAGCGGGGGGGTTAGAGACCCAGTACTTC. Residues: CASSFRLAGGLETQYF.

This clone has a single count. The same CDR3 arises from other DNA sequences in this sample as well. This chain joins TRBV2 and TRBJ2-7; TRBD2 might be the D (7 bases). The CDR3 has 14 amino acids. Trimming took off 1 base at V and 2 bases at J, with 9 bases between the two ends. The germline CDR1 and CDR2 sequences are SNHLY and FYNNEI. Written as DNA, the CDR3 is TGTGCCAGCAGTGAAGAGGGGGGGCCCTACGAGCAGTACTTC. This gives the protein CASSEEGGPYEQYF.

This rearrangement joins TRBV29-1 to TRBJ2-1; 7 bases fit TRBD1. This CDR3 is built from 15 residues. Germline V gene lookup returns CDR1 SQVTM and CDR2 ANQGSEA. Losses at the gene ends were 5 bases for V and 0 bases for J; bases not matched to a gene: 7. CDR3 DNA sequence: TGCAGCGTTTCCGGACAGGCTAGCTCCTACAATGAGCAGTTCTTC. Translation: CSVSGQASSYNEQFF.

This chain uses TRBV28 with TRBJ1-2, with 7 bases aligning to TRBD1. J gave up 5 bases and V 5 bases, and 11 bases lay outside the gene matches. From germline, CDR1 is MDHEN and CDR2 SYDVKM. The CDR3 totals 15 residues. The CDR3 loop is CASSPTQGLEYGYTF. CDR3 in DNA: TGTGCCAGCAGTCCAACACAGGGGTTGGAGTATGGCTACACCTTC.

The chain combines TRBV9 with TRBJ2-2; D unclear. The CDR3 length is 14 residues. Germline V gene sequence: CDR1 SGDLS, CDR2 YYNGEE. V lost 0 bases and J 5 bases, leaving 8 bases between the germline ends. The CDR3: CASSVAWGTGELFF. CDR3 nucleotide sequence: TGTGCCAGCAGCGTAGCGTGGGGAACCGGGGAGCTGTTTTTT.

The V gene is TRBV5-1, the J gene TRBJ2-4; TRBD2 aligns across 9 bases. Germline V gene data show CDR1 as SGHRS and CDR2 as YFSETQ. Trimming removed 2 bases from V and 0 bases from J; junction bases left unmatched: 9. The length of the CDR3 is 18 residues. In DNA form, the CDR3 reads TGCGCCAGCAGCTTCACTAGCGGGTCCGATCAAGCCAAAAACATTCAGTACTTC. Residues: CASSFTSGSDQAKNIQYF.

The chain links TRBV9 to TRBJ1-1; D possibly corresponds to TRBD1 (6 bases). This CDR3 comprises 15 residues. V lost 3 bases and J 5 bases, leaving 17 bases between the germline ends. CDR1 is SGDLS and CDR2 is YYNGEE in the germline V gene. CDR3 nucleotide sequence: TGTGCCAGCAGCGGTAACAGGGCCTCGGGTACTGAAGCTTTCTTT. Protein sequence: CASSGNRASGTEAFF.